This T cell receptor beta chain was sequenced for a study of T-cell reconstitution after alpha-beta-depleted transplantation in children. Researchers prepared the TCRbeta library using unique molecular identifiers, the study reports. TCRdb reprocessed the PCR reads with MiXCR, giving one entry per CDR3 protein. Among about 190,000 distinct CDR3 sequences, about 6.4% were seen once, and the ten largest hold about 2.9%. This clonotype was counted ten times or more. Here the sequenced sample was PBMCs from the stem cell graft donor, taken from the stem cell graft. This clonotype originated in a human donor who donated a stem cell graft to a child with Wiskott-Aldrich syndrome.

CDR3 loop: CASSLEVTRELFF. In DNA, the CDR3 is TGTGCCAGCAGCTTAGAGGTGACCCGGGAGCTGTTTTTT. The chain has TRBV7-2 and TRBJ2-2; D is unresolved. The V and J ends lost 1 base and 9 bases respectively, with 9 bases between them. CDR3 length: 13 residues. Germline assignment: CDR1 SGHTA and CDR2 FQGNSA.